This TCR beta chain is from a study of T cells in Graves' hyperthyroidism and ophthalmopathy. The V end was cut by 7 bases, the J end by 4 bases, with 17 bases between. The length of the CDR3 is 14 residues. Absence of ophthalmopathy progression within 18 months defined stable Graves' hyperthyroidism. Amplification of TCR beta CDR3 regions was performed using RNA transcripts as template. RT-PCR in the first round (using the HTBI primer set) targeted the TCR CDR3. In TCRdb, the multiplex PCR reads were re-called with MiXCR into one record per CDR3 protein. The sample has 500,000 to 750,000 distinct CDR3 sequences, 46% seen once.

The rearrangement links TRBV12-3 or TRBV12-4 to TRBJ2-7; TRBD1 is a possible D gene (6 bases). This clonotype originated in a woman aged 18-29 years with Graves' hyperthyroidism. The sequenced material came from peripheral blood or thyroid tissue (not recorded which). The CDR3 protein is CASTAGTKGYEQYF. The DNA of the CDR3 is TGTGCCAGCACCGCAGGGACAAAAGGATACGAGCAGTACTTC.